The T cell receptor (beta chain) described here comes from a study of blood T cell repertoires in COVID-19. The overall study: Sites in the United States, Italy and Spain provided acute and convalescent COVID-19 samples. The analysed material was cDNA or gDNA that came from T cells, B-cell-depleted T cells, or PBMCs.

Original analysis: Estimates of nucleated cell counts were drawn from the amplification of reference gene primers. The table came from immunoSEQ multiplex PCR; TCRdb's copy has only in-frame clones and leaves some out. V and J calls and clone size are those listed in that table; D and trimming were worked out from the DNA. The sample has 40,000 to 65,000 clones, roughly 84% seen once. The V gene's germline CDR1 is LNHDA and CDR2 SQIVND (reference sequence). V was pared by 8 bases and J by 3 bases, with 22 bases of the junction left unmatched. The CDR3 loop spans 19 amino acids. Sequencing used peripheral blood. This TCR was sampled from a man between 70 and 80 years old with active COVID-19. J is TRBJ1-5 and V is TRBV19; TRBD1 agrees at 7 bases. In DNA form, the CDR3 reads TGTGCCAGTTCAAGCCCCTCTCGACAGGGTATGAGACCCAATCAGCCCCAGCATTTT. Translated, it gives CASSSPSRQGMRPNQPQHF.